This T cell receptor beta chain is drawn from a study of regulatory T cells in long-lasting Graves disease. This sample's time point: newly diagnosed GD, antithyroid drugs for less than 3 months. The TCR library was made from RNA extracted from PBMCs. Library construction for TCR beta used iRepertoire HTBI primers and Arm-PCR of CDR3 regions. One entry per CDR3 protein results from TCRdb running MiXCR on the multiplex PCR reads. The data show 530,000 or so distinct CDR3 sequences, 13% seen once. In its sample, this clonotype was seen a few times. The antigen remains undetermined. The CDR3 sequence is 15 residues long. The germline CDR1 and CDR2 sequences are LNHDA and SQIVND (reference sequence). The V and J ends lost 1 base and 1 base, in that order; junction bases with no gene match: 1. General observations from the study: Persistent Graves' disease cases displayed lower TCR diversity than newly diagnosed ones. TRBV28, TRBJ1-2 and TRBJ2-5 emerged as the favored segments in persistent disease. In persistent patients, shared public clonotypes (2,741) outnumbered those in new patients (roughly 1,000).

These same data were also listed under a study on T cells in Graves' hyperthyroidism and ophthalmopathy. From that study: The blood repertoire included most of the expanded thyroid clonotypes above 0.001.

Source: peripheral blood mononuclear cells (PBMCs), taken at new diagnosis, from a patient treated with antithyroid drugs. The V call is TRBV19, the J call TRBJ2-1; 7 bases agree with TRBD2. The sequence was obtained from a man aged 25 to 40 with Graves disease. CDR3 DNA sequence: TGTGCCAGTAGTATAGGGGGGGGTTCCTACAATGAGCAGTTCTTC. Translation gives CASSIGGGSYNEQFF.